This paragraph covers one TCR beta chain sequence. All patients experienced relapse after autologous stem cell transplantation, and brentuximab vedotin exposure was variable. This entry comes from a study of PD-1 blockade in classical Hodgkin lymphoma. Germline CDR1 and CDR2: MDHEN and SYDVKM. Trimming at V came to 5 bases and at J to 2 bases, leaving 6 bases not matched to a gene. This CDR3 region has 14 residues. Data came from immunoSEQ multiplex PCR; TCRdb stores just in-frame clones and leaves some out. The sample holds some 40,000 clones; 76% are singletons and the top ten take approximately 10%.

This chain links TRBV28 with TRBJ2-7; 7 nucleotides line up with TRBD1. The sequences come from peripheral blood mononuclear cells (PBMCs), collected at baseline. This receptor was taken from a human donor with classical Hodgkin lymphoma. In DNA, the CDR3 is TGTGCCAGCAGTACCCTGAGGGGGCCCTACGAGCAGTACTTC. Its protein product is CASSTLRGPYEQYF. Complete variable domain (other parts from reference TRBV28 and TRBJ2-7): DVKVTQSSRYLVKRTGEKVFLECVQDMDHENMFWYRQDPGLGLRLIYFSYDVKMKEKGDIPEGYSVSREKKERFSLILESASTNQTSMYLCASSTLRGPYEQYFGPGTRLTVT.